This is a list of T cell receptor beta chains from one sample in a study of identical twins. TCRdb reprocessed the 5' RACE reads with MiXCR, giving one entry per CDR3 protein. The table shows roughly 220,000 distinct CDR3 sequences, with over 5% occurring only once. The sample was also linked to a second study, of T cells expressing NK-cell markers.

Sequenced sample: CD8+ T cells sorted from blood. The receptors here all came from a woman aged 18-29 years in good health. Both conserved end residues are part of each CDR3. D genes are given only for firm matches. Part of the rows lack a size; the others show once, few, many or a class for expanded clones.

v_call	clone_size	j_call	d_call	cdr3_aa	cdr3_nt
TRBV6-2/TRBV6-3	many	TRBJ1-5	NA	CASSYAGGNQPQHF	TGTGCCAGCAGTTACGCGGGGGGAAATCAGCCCCAGCATTTT
TRBV12-3/TRBV12-4	many	TRBJ1-1	NA	CASSFGAEAFF	TGTGCCAGCTCGTTTGGAGCTGAAGCTTTCTTT
TRBV6-1	few	TRBJ2-7	NA	CASIPTGGREQYF	TGTGCCAGCATCCCGACTGGAGGTCGGGAGCAGTACTTC
TRBV19	few	TRBJ2-1	TRBD2	CASSVLAGEWQFF	TGTGCCAGTAGTGTACTAGCGGGGGAGTGGCAGTTCTTC
TRBV19	NA	TRBJ2-1	NA	CASSISDNYNEQFF	TGTGCCAGTAGTATTAGCGACAACTACAATGAGCAGTTCTTC
TRBV6-5	few	TRBJ1-6	NA	CASSYPSPLANSPLHF	TGTGCCAGCAGTTACCCCTCGCCACTTGCAAATTCACCCCTCCACTTT
TRBV28	many	TRBJ1-5	TRBD1	CASRTGVSGNQPQHF	TGTGCCAGCAGAACAGGGGTTAGCGGAAATCAGCCCCAGCATTTT
TRBV20-1	NA	TRBJ2-1	NA	CSATWTRGGNEQFF	TGCAGTGCCACCTGGACTCGGGGTGGCAATGAGCAGTTCTTC
TRBV7-9	few	TRBJ1-1	NA	CASSFSTRSGAFF	TGTGCCAGCAGCTTCTCAACAAGGTCGGGAGCTTTCTTT
TRBV9	few	TRBJ2-3	NA	CASSAHRAPDTQYF	TGTGCCAGCAGCGCCCACAGGGCCCCAGATACGCAGTATTTT
TRBV29-1	many	TRBJ2-7	TRBD2	CSVVPREGPLSYEQYF	TGCAGCGTCGTACCCAGGGAGGGCCCTCTCTCCTACGAGCAGTACTTC
TRBV7-9	NA	TRBJ2-1	TRBD2	CASSPWTSGAPGGEQFF	TGTGCCAGCAGCCCGTGGACTAGCGGGGCGCCAGGGGGTGAGCAGTTCTTC
TRBV6-1	many	TRBJ2-2	NA	CASIHLNTGELFF	TGTGCCAGCATTCACCTTAACACCGGGGAGCTGTTTTTT
TRBV27	many	TRBJ2-7	TRBD2	CASSPKTSGIEQYF	TGTGCCAGCAGTCCCAAAACTAGCGGGATAGAGCAGTACTTC
TRBV7-9	many	TRBJ2-7	TRBD2	CASSRSGEQGQYF	TGTGCCAGCAGCCGTAGCGGGGAACAGGGGCAGTACTTC
TRBV5-6	few	TRBJ2-1	TRBD2	CASSLGGSTGSEQFF	TGTGCCAGCAGCTTGGGCGGGAGCACTGGCAGTGAGCAGTTCTTC
TRBV2	few	TRBJ2-1	NA	CASSLIYNEQFF	TGTGCCAGCAGTCTGATCTACAATGAGCAGTTCTTC
TRBV12-3/TRBV12-4	many	TRBJ1-4	NA	CASSLGVASKGKLFF	TGTGCCAGCAGTTTAGGTGTTGCCAGCAAGGGAAAACTGTTTTTT
TRBV5-6	many	TRBJ2-3	TRBD2	CASSWGGTQYF	TGTGCCAGCAGTTGGGGGGGTACGCAGTATTTT
TRBV6-2/TRBV6-3	few	TRBJ1-1	NA	CASSPRDYTEAFF	TGTGCCAGCAGCCCGAGGGACTACACTGAAGCTTTCTTT
TRBV13	NA	TRBJ1-1	NA	CASSLDRGRAFF	TGTGCCAGCAGCCTGGACAGAGGAAGAGCTTTCTTT
TRBV9	many	TRBJ2-1	NA	CASSVASSYNEQFF	TGTGCCAGCAGCGTAGCGAGCTCCTACAATGAGCAGTTCTTC
TRBV10-2	many	TRBJ2-2	TRBD1	CASYTGQITGELFF	TGCGCCAGTTATACGGGACAGATCACCGGGGAGCTGTTTTTT
TRBV7-9	NA	TRBJ1-3	NA	CASSLLQGRNTIYF	TGTGCCAGCAGCTTACTACAGGGTCGAAACACCATATATTTT
TRBV5-1	few	TRBJ2-5	NA	CASSFKPEQETQYF	TGCGCCAGCAGTTTTAAACCGGAACAAGAGACCCAGTACTTC
TRBV20-1	few	TRBJ2-6	NA	CSARDGSSGANVLTF	TGCAGTGCAAGGGACGGAAGCTCTGGGGCCAACGTCCTGACTTTC
TRBV29-1	NA	TRBJ1-2	TRBD1	CSVGGGGYGYTF	TGCAGCGTTGGAGGGGGCGGATATGGCTACACCTTC
TRBV7-8	NA	TRBJ2-1	TRBD2	CASSWPGLAGGPYNEQFF	TGTGCCAGCAGCTGGCCGGGACTAGCGGGAGGGCCTTACAATGAGCAGTTCTTC
TRBV20-1	NA	TRBJ2-1	TRBD2	CSARDQGLAGPYNEQFF	TGCAGTGCTAGAGATCAGGGACTAGCGGGACCGTACAATGAGCAGTTCTTC
TRBV9	NA	TRBJ2-1	NA	CASSPRSNEQFF	TGTGCCAGCAGCCCTCGAAGCAATGAGCAGTTCTTC
TRBV10-3	NA	TRBJ2-3	NA	CAISPTASTDTQYF	TGTGCCATCAGCCCGACAGCCAGCACAGATACGCAGTATTTT
TRBV4-3	NA	TRBJ2-3	TRBD2	CASSRGLAASTDTQYF	TGCGCCAGCAGCCGAGGACTAGCGGCTAGCACAGATACGCAGTATTTT
TRBV9	NA	TRBJ2-1	NA	CASSGRSLVNEQFF	TGTGCCAGCAGCGGAAGGTCGCTGGTGAATGAGCAGTTCTTC
TRBV11-1	many	TRBJ2-3	TRBD2	CASSQRLAGGRTKDTQYF	TGTGCCAGCAGCCAGAGACTAGCGGGGGGGCGCACGAAAGATACGCAGTATTTT
TRBV7-8	few	TRBJ1-1	NA	CASSLRQRGTEAFF	TGTGCCAGCAGCTTAAGACAGAGGGGGACTGAAGCTTTCTTT
TRBV5-1	NA	TRBJ2-6	NA	CASSYDRPGDHSGANVLTF	TGCGCCAGCAGCTACGACAGGCCCGGCGACCATTCTGGGGCCAACGTCCTGACTTTC
TRBV9	few	TRBJ2-7	TRBD2	CASSEPLTTSGGAKEQYF	TGTGCCAGCAGCGAGCCCCTTACGACTAGCGGGGGGGCAAAAGAGCAGTACTTC
TRBV3-1	NA	TRBJ2-7	TRBD1	CATCLLTGGFYEQYF	TGTGCCACCTGCCTCTTGACAGGGGGCTTCTACGAGCAGTACTTC
TRBV7-9	NA	TRBJ1-1	TRBD1	CASSPWDRNTEAFF	TGTGCCAGCAGCCCCTGGGACAGAAACACTGAAGCTTTCTTT
TRBV27	few	TRBJ2-1	NA	CASSLSPSSEQFF	TGTGCCAGCAGTTTATCGCCATCTAGTGAGCAGTTCTTC
TRBV10-2	NA	TRBJ2-1	TRBD2	CASTLRETSGRDNEQFF	TGCGCCAGCACCCTAAGAGAGACTAGCGGGAGAGACAATGAGCAGTTCTTC
TRBV20-1	many	TRBJ2-1	NA	CSARDLYEQFF	TGCAGTGCTAGAGATCTCTATGAGCAGTTCTTC
TRBV3-1	many	TRBJ2-7	NA	CASSQIYEQYF	TGTGCCAGCAGCCAAATCTACGAGCAGTACTTC
TRBV2	NA	TRBJ1-2	NA	CASSVGQHGYTF	TGTGCCAGCAGTGTTGGACAGCATGGCTACACCTTC
TRBV7-8	few	TRBJ2-5	NA	CASSPNRGRDSETQYF	TGTGCCAGCAGTCCAAATAGAGGCAGGGATTCGGAGACCCAGTACTTC
TRBV6-2/TRBV6-3	few	TRBJ2-7	NA	CASRPLEDNSYEQYF	TGTGCCAGCAGACCCCTTGAGGATAACTCCTACGAGCAGTACTTC
TRBV27	few	TRBJ1-2	NA	CASSFLKGNYGYTF	TGTGCCAGCAGTTTTTTGAAGGGCAACTATGGCTACACCTTC
TRBV7-9	many	TRBJ1-1	NA	CASSSSGSLGTAFF	TGTGCCAGCAGCTCTTCGGGTTCTTTGGGGACGGCTTTCTTT
TRBV11-2	NA	TRBJ2-7	NA	CASSPARRVSYEQYF	TGTGCCAGCAGCCCAGCACGGAGGGTCTCCTACGAGCAGTACTTC
TRBV9	few	TRBJ2-7	NA	CASSVGAGLYEQYF	TGTGCCAGCAGCGTGGGGGCAGGGCTCTACGAGCAGTACTTC
TRBV11-2	many	TRBJ2-1	NA	CASRDGQAHEQFF	TGTGCCAGCAGAGACGGGCAGGCCCATGAGCAGTTCTTC
TRBV11-2	many	TRBJ2-3	NA	CASSFVDTQYF	TGTGCCAGCAGCTTTGTCGATACGCAGTATTTT
TRBV6-1	NA	TRBJ2-7	NA	CASGEQYF	TGTGCCAGCGGGGAGCAGTACTTC
TRBV2	few	TRBJ2-7	TRBD2	CASSEVASGYEQYF	TGTGCCAGCAGTGAGGTGGCTAGCGGGTACGAGCAGTACTTC
TRBV7-8	many	TRBJ2-1	TRBD2	CASSLARLAGAGNEQFF	TGTGCCAGCAGCTTAGCGCGACTAGCGGGGGCCGGCAATGAGCAGTTCTTC
TRBV5-6	few	TRBJ2-4	TRBD1	CASGSGTENIQYF	TGTGCCAGCGGATCCGGGACAGAAAACATTCAGTACTTC
TRBV29-1	many	TRBJ2-7	NA	CSVEWGSGHRYEQYF	TGCAGCGTTGAATGGGGGAGCGGGCACCGCTACGAGCAGTACTTC
TRBV7-8	NA	TRBJ2-1	TRBD2	CASSAQERLAGGDNEQFF	TGTGCCAGCAGCGCACAAGAACGACTAGCGGGGGGGGACAATGAGCAGTTCTTC
TRBV20-1	NA	TRBJ1-2	NA	CCARARLGEMSYGYTF	TGCTGTGCTAGAGCGAGGTTGGGGGAGATGAGCTATGGCTACACCTTC
TRBV7-6	NA	TRBJ2-3	TRBD2	CASSLERETDTQYF	TGTGCCAGCAGCTTGGAGCGGGAGACAGATACGCAGTATTTT